Sequencing of this T cell receptor (beta chain) was carried out in a study of blood T cell repertoires in COVID-19 (TCRdb year 2020). General notes on the study: Collaborator samples came from the United States, Italy and Spain and covered acute and convalescent phases of COVID-19. The material from the prospective study consisted of cDNA or gDNA derived from T cells, B-cell-depleted T cells, or PBMCs. A freely available public database, intended as a resource for researchers studying the immune response to SARS-CoV-2, is where the repertoires were released. The samples were drawn from the first 160 participants of the ongoing ImmuneRACE study and from some 1,300 subjects provided by 6 global collaborators. Sample metadata almost always included a de-identified subject ID, COVID-19 status, age in years and sex. Where available, HLA class I and class II types were obtained from metadata supplied by the sample provider rather than from assay-based typing. The dataset comprised deeply sampled blood TCRbeta repertoires from subjects exposed to, actively infected with, or recovered from COVID-19. Findings and caveats that apply to the study as a whole: The amount of clinical and demographic metadata varied by source and participant and was provided uncurated.

TCRbeta CDR3 regions were amplified from genomic DNA using the immunoSEQ Assay, a bias-controlled multiplex PCR. The original pipeline was this. The number of nucleated cells in each sample was estimated from the amplification of reference gene primers within the assay. To quantify the absolute abundance of each unique TCRbeta CDR3 rearrangement, sequence reads were collapsed and filtered. For each sample, productive Simpson clonality was calculated as the square root of Simpson's diversity index across productive rearrangements. What TCRdb holds here is the immuneACCESS table cut down to in-frame rearrangements. Part of the clones is not present; checked against another copy, under half of the missing clones reflect an unresolved V gene, and the others are unexplained. The DNA gave D and trimming, while V, J and clone size come from that table. Counted in this sample were about 430,000 clones; 70% to 90% of them appeared once. The ten top clones hold around 0.95% of the sample.

Participants in the prospective study were aged 18 to 89 years, lived in some 24 United States geographic areas, and enrolled through a virtual design. In the prospective study, cohorts were assigned on the basis of participant-reported clinical history obtained from a screening survey and a study questionnaire. In the prospective study, mobile phlebotomists collected whole blood, serum and a nasopharyngeal or oropharyngeal swab from each participant. Participants in the prospective study had the option to provide additional blood draws and questionnaires over a roughly 2-month period. Before DNA extraction, blood samples from the prospective study were shipped at room temperature or frozen. V was cut back by 3 bases and J by 8 bases, leaving a gap of 10 bases between them. Looking up the germline V gene (reference sequence) yields CDR1 SEHNR and CDR2 FQNEAQ. The CDR3 has 12 amino acids, counting the end cysteine and phenylalanine. Only CDR3 DNA is held: 36 bases, read in frame from base 1.

As concerns this clone: Its recognized antigen is unknown. It has no much larger one-base neighbor in the sample; base qualities were not kept.

The chain employs TRBV7-9 and TRBJ1-2; the D gene is perhaps TRBD1, from 5 matching bases. Sequencing used PBMCs or T cells enriched from blood (not recorded which). The TCR sequence derives from a woman aged 25-40 years with acute COVID-19. The CDR3 region: CASSFGGEGYTF. The nucleotide sequence is TGTGCCAGCAGCTTTGGAGGGGAGGGCTACACCTTC.